These T cell receptor beta chains were read from a single sample in a study of T cells in Graves' hyperthyroidism and ophthalmopathy. Via MiXCR, TCRdb re-called the multiplex PCR reads, giving one row per CDR3 protein. The sample contains about 130,000 distinct CDR3 sequences, roughly a fifth of which appear only once. What was sequenced was blood. The receptors here all came from a woman aged 45-65 years with Graves' hyperthyroidism that later progressed to Graves' ophthalmopathy. CDR3s include the opening cysteine and the closing phenylalanine or tryptophan. Fields, in order: V gene, J gene, D gene, CDR3 protein. The D gene is left open where the match is weak.

TRBV20-1	TRBJ1-4	TRBD1	CSATTGISEKLFF
TRBV2	TRBJ2-7	TRBD2	CASLEAGVNEQYF
TRBV2	TRBJ1-1	-	CASSEYGQPNTEAFF
TRBV7-2	TRBJ1-1	-	CASSRRTDTEAFF
TRBV7-9	TRBJ2-1	TRBD2	CASSPGLAGGPRDNEQFF
TRBV6-1	TRBJ2-1	-	CASSRDPKTTYNEQFF
TRBV9	TRBJ2-3	TRBD2	CASTRGGSTDTQYF
TRBV7-9	TRBJ2-7	-	CASSPPRAPKIEQYF
TRBV11-2	TRBJ2-5	TRBD2	CASSLGWEGTQYF
TRBV20-1	TRBJ2-3	TRBD2	CSARGRRELRTDTQYF
TRBV7-8	TRBJ2-7	TRBD2	CASSLSGGGHYEQYF
TRBV20-1	TRBJ1-2	-	CSAVGRAGYGYTF
TRBV28	TRBJ1-3	TRBD1	CASSRQGFSGNTIYF
TRBV20-1	TRBJ1-2	-	CSATPNFYGYTF
TRBV5-1	TRBJ2-7	TRBD2	CASSPGLASTYEQYF
TRBV3-1	TRBJ2-1	-	CASSQRAGNEQFF
TRBV5-1	TRBJ2-1	TRBD2	CASSWWTSGRNYNEQFF
TRBV18	TRBJ1-1	-	CASSPGIGTSSTEAFF
TRBV20-1	TRBJ2-3	TRBD2	CSARVSGRTDTQYF
TRBV5-1	TRBJ2-2	-	CASSPRDFPRYTGELFF
TRBV20-1	TRBJ2-4	TRBD1	CSAPDRLIAKNIQYF
TRBV7-3	TRBJ2-5	TRBD2	CASSFSGRGGETQYF
TRBV2	TRBJ1-3	TRBD1	CASRGQGINTIYF
TRBV24-1	TRBJ2-6	-	CATSDPIQGAGANVLTF
TRBV3-1	TRBJ2-3	-	CASSQGASAGDTQYF
TRBV6-6	TRBJ1-1	-	CASSYRRGLGTEAFF
TRBV7-2	TRBJ2-6	TRBD1	CASSLATGQGGSSGANVLTF
TRBV25-1	TRBJ1-6	TRBD1	CASKQGANNSPLHF
TRBV19	TRBJ2-3	TRBD2	CASSINAGARITDTQYF
TRBV2	TRBJ1-4	-	CASSETGWNEKLFF
TRBV6-1	TRBJ2-1	TRBD1	CASRNPGQGNNEQFF
TRBV6-1	TRBJ1-2	-	CASRFPGGGDGYTF
TRBV20-1	TRBJ1-4	-	CSASLYNEKLFF
TRBV5-1	TRBJ2-7	-	CASSLVVAGTAAYEQYF
TRBV11-3	TRBJ2-1	TRBD2	CASSSGLAGYNEQFF
TRBV6-1	TRBJ2-5	TRBD1	CASSMGQGSETQYF
TRBV14	TRBJ2-7	-	CASSRAAFLGYEQYF
TRBV5-1	TRBJ2-1	TRBD2	CASSFTSGSAGEQFF